This T cell receptor (beta chain) was recovered during a study of CD8 T cells in Susac syndrome. CDR1 is DFQATT and CDR2 is SNEGSKA in the germline V gene (reference sequence). Trimming removed 5 bases from V and 4 bases from J, with 12 bases in between. The CDR3 extends over 12 amino acids. The RNA, 0.5 to 1 ug, was put through reverse transcription using random hexamers. Amplification of TCR beta CDR3 spanned 54 Vbeta and 13 Jbeta via immunoSEQ multiplex PCR. MiXCR, applied by TCRdb to the immunoSEQ multiplex PCR reads, yields one record per CDR3 protein. The sample lists some 200,000 distinct CDR3 sequences, roughly nine tenths seen once, with around 0.13% in the top ten. The multiple sclerosis controls were treatment-naive patients with relapsing-remitting disease that was stable or active. TEMRA cells were FACS-enriched, with CD8+ and CD4+ T cells isolated negatively.

This chain connects TRBV20-1 to TRBJ2-7, with D perhaps TRBD1 (5 bases). The source of this sequence is a human donor with multiple sclerosis. Sequencing input: CD8+ T cells from PBMCs. The CDR3 reads CSAGPDIYEQYF. As DNA, the CDR3 is TGCAGTGCTGGTCCGGACATTTACGAGCAGTACTTC.